The clone carrying this T cell receptor beta chain was detected once. TCRdb's copy holds only in-frame clones and misses some; the assay was immunoSEQ multiplex PCR. The repertoire holds roughly 110,000 clones, approximately 90% seen once, with around 0.8% in the top ten. The data were taken from a study of T cell changes during pregnancy in multiple sclerosis. The CDR3 has 14 amino acids. V lost 4 bases, J lost 4 bases, and 11 bases lay in between. CDR1 and CDR2 (germline): MNHNY, SVGAGI (reference sequence). The chain combines TRBV6-6 with TRBJ1-5, with D maybe TRBD1 (5 bases). This specimen was peripheral blood, taken in the third trimester of pregnancy. The sequence came from a female donor in good health, enrolled as a control in a pregnancy study. In DNA, the CDR3 is TGTGCCAGCAGTTCAGGGTGGGCAAATCAGCCCCAGCATTTT. Its translation: CASSSGWANQPQHF.